Shown below are 10 T cell receptor beta chains from a single sample sequenced in a study of response to subunit inactivated influenza vaccine. Via MiXCR, TCRdb re-called the RT-PCR reads, giving one row per CDR3 protein. The sample includes some 540,000 distinct CDR3 sequences, around a quarter of them seen just once. The same sample was also studied in work on T cells expressing NK-cell markers. That study adds: UMIs were included in TCR beta cDNA generated by 5'RACE template switching.

The source was CD4+ T cells sorted from PBMCs, collected 11 to 12 days after vaccination. The receptors originated from a man in his forties or fifties who received an inactivated influenza vaccine.

This sequence joins TRBV20-1 and TRBJ2-7; 10 bases fit TRBD2. CDR1 is DFQATT, CDR2 SNEGSKA, per germline (reference sequence). This CDR3 has 15 amino acids. The CDR3: CSRGVPSGSIFEQYF. The CDR3 DNA follows: TGCAGCCGAGGCGTGCCTAGCGGGAGTATATTCGAGCAGTACTTC.

This clonotype was counted between two and nine times. The CDR3 coding sequence is TGTGCCAGCAGTGCGGTGGTTTCTGGCTACACCTTC. Protein sequence: CASSAVVSGYTF. V usage is TRBV2 and J usage is TRBJ1-2; D not resolved. The germline gives CDR1 SNHLY, CDR2 FYNNEI. The V gene lost 4 bases and the J gene lost 7 bases, with 10 bases spanning the gap. CDR3 size: 12 residues.

CDR3 loop: CSALPLALDLNTGELFF. CDR3 bases: TGCAGTGCTTTACCCTTAGCTCTCGACTTGAACACCGGGGAGCTGTTTTTT. This chain uses TRBV20-1 with TRBJ2-2; D is uncertain. The germline gives CDR1 DFQATT, CDR2 SNEGSKA (reference sequence). The V end lost 5 bases, the J end lost 1 base, and 20 bases lay between the germline ends. The CDR3 contains 17 residues.

The V gene is TRBV2, the J gene TRBJ2-4; no clear D. The CDR3 runs 12 residues. From germline, CDR1 is SNHLY and CDR2 FYNNEI. The ends were cut back, 9 bases at V and 10 bases at J, with 16 bases in the middle. CDR3 loop: CARKQNGNIQYF. CDR3 coding DNA: TGTGCCAGAAAACAGAATGGAAATATTCAGTACTTC.

This sequence joins TRBV15 and TRBJ1-2, with D hard to call. Per germline, CDR1 LNHNV and CDR2 YYDKDF (reference sequence). V lost 3 bases, J lost 8 bases, and 19 bases lay in between. The CDR3 runs to 15 residues. The CDR3 region is CATSRSLHGDLGYTF. The CDR3 region has the DNA TGTGCCACCAGCAGGAGCCTACATGGGGATTTGGGCTACACCTTC.

This clonotype was counted only a few times. V gene TRBV12-3 or TRBV12-4 combines with J gene TRBJ1-3; D gene uncertain. With 3 bases removed from V and 3 bases from J, the gap between germline ends came to 9 bases. This CDR3 contains 14 residues. CDR3 DNA sequence: TGTGCCAGCAGTTTCTCAGGATTTGGAAACACCATATATTTT. As protein: CASSFSGFGNTIYF.

In its sample, this clonotype was seen a few times. The rearrangement uses TRBV18 and TRBJ2-5, with D perhaps TRBD2 (6 bases). Between the trimmed V and J ends, which lost 6 bases and 1 base, there was a span of 9 bases. Germline V gene data show CDR1 as KGHSH and CDR2 as LQKENI. This CDR3 is built from 13 residues. CDR3 in DNA: TGTGCCAGCTCGCTAGCGACCCAAGAGACCCAGTACTTC. Protein: CASSLATQETQYF.

V usage is TRBV7-9 and J usage is TRBJ2-5; D might be TRBD1 (5 bases). The ends were cut back, 7 bases at V and 4 bases at J, with 19 bases in the middle. The germline V gene has CDR1 SEHNR and CDR2 FQNEAQ (reference sequence). This CDR3 spans 15 amino acids. CDR3 in DNA: TGTGCCAGCAACCCACCGGAGACAGATTTAGAGACCCAGTACTTC. This codes for CASNPPETDLETQYF.

CDR3: CASSPNRGTETQYF. The CDR3 DNA is TGTGCCAGCAGCCCTAACAGGGGTACGGAGACCCAGTACTTC. This chain connects TRBV7-2 to TRBJ2-5, with 7 bases identical to TRBD1. Germline CDR1 SGHTA, CDR2 FQGNSA. Trimming removed 5 bases from V and 5 bases from J; junction bases left unmatched: 8. The CDR3 loop spans 14 amino acids.

The sample holds many counts of this clonotype. The rearrangement joins TRBV24-1 to TRBJ2-1, with TRBD2 identical over 10 bases. Trimming took 1 base from V and 4 from J; bases not matched to a gene: 9. The CDR3 sequence is 18 residues long. Germline V gene lookup returns CDR1 KGHDR and CDR2 SFDVKD. CDR3 in amino acids: CATSDFDRAGGPYNEQFF. The CDR3 DNA is TGTGCCACCAGTGATTTCGATCGAGCGGGAGGGCCTTACAATGAGCAGTTCTTC.